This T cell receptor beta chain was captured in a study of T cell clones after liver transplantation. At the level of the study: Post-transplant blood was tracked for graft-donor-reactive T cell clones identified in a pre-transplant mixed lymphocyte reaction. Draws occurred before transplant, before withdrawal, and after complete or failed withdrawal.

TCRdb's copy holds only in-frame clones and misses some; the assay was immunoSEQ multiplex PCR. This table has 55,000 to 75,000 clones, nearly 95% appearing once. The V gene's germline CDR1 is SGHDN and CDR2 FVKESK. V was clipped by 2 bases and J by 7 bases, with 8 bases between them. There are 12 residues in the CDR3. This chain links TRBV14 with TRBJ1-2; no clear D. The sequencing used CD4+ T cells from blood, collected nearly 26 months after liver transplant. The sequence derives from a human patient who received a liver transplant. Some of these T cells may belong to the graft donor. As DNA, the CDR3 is TGTGCCAGCAGCCAAACGCCTGCTGGCTACACCTTC. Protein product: CASSQTPAGYTF.